Below are 30 T cell receptor beta chains sequenced from a single sample in a study of shared clonotypes between healthy human individuals. TCRdb's table, derived via immunoSEQ multiplex PCR, lists solely in-frame clones and lacks some. Among roughly 2,300,000 clones listed, roughly 92% were seen once. The source material was naive CD4+ T cells from PBMCs. As to subset: CD45RA+ positively selected. The origin of the receptors is a man aged 18 to 30 in good health. Some clones in this sample may be carry-over from other donors' samples.

The gene calls are TRBV27 and TRBJ2-3; 8 bases fit TRBD2. There are 14 residues in the CDR3. V dropped 7 bases and J dropped 1; count of bases not matched to a gene: 4. Per the germline V gene, CDR1 is MNHEY and CDR2 is SMNVEV (reference sequence). CDR3 nucleotides: TGTGCCAGCACTGGGCGGGAGGGCACAGATACGCAGTATTTT. Its protein product is CASTGREGTDTQYF.

The V call is TRBV4-3, the J call TRBJ2-1; 7 bases map to TRBD2. This CDR3 region has 15 residues. Germline loops: CDR1 LGHNA, CDR2 YSLEER. J lost 7 bases, V lost 11 bases, and 17 bases had no gene match. Here the CDR3 reads CAASPSGGSRNEQFF. The CDR3 DNA reads as TGCGCCGCATCCCCTTCGGGCGGGAGCCGGAATGAGCAGTTCTTC.

The CDR3 DNA follows: TGTGCCAGCAGCTTACAGGGGGCGTTTGGCTACACCTTC. This translates into CASSLQGAFGYTF. J is TRBJ1-2 and V is TRBV5-4, with TRBD1 identical over 9 bases. The V and J ends lost 2 bases and 7 bases, in that order; junction bases with no gene match: 3. From germline, CDR1 is SGHNT and CDR2 YYREEE (reference sequence). CDR3 length: 13 residues.

The chain combines TRBV6-6 with TRBJ1-1; D remains ambiguous. Germline CDR1 is MNHNY and CDR2 is SVGAGI (reference sequence). Trimming took off 2 bases at V and 6 bases at J, with 13 bases between the two ends. This CDR3 spans 14 amino acids. CDR3 amino acids: CASSYPEAVAEAFF. CDR3 coding DNA: TGTGCCAGCAGTTACCCGGAGGCGGTGGCTGAAGCTTTCTTT.

This clone is a singleton in its sample. The chain combines TRBV6-5 with TRBJ2-1; possibly TRBD1 for D (5 bases). Trimming left V 6 bases short and J 9 bases short, with 15 bases between. Germline V gene sequence: CDR1 MNHEY, CDR2 SVGAGI. The CDR3 has 13 amino acids. The CDR3 nucleotides read TGTGCCAGCAGCTTTCCAGGGCCGGGTGAGCAGTTCTTC. Its protein product is CASSFPGPGEQFF.

The chain couples TRBV10-3 to TRBJ2-1; D is undetermined. Per germline, CDR1 ENHRY and CDR2 SYGVKD. CDR3 size: 12 residues. Trimming removed 3 bases from V and 6 bases from J, with 6 bases in between. The CDR3 DNA is TGTGCCATCAGTGACATGAGCAATGAGCAGTTCTTC. Protein sequence: CAISDMSNEQFF.

The chain couples TRBV21-1 to TRBJ1-1; the listed D gene, TRBD1, was not tested against the DNA. TRBV21-1 is a known pseudogene. This CDR3 has 17 amino acids. Here the CDR3 DNA reads TGTGCCAGCAGCAAGACAATTATACAGGGGGCGAACACTGAAGCTTTCTTT. It translates to CASSKTIIQGANTEAFF.

V is TRBV28 and J is TRBJ1-2, with TRBD1 as a possible D gene (5 bases). Trimming removed 6 bases from V and 8 bases from J, with 16 bases in between. The CDR3 covers 13 residues. Germline V gives CDR1 MDHEN, CDR2 SYDVKM. The CDR3 bases are TGTGCCAGCAGAGGGACGGAGCTAAGCGGCTACACCTTC. Encoded protein: CASRGTELSGYTF.

The rearrangement joins TRBV7-2 to TRBJ1-1, with D tentatively TRBD1 (5 bases). V was trimmed by 1 base and J by 2 bases, leaving 14 bases between them. There are 16 residues in the CDR3. Germline CDR1 reads SGHTA; CDR2 reads FQGNSA. CDR3 region: CASSLVGARANTEAFF. Here the CDR3 DNA reads TGTGCCAGCAGCTTAGTTGGGGCCAGGGCCAACACTGAAGCTTTCTTT. Filled out from reference TRBV7-2 and TRBJ1-1, the complete variable domain reads GAGVSQSPSNKVTEKGKDVELRCDPISGHTALYWYRQSLGQGLEFLIYFQGNSAPDKSGLPSDRFSAERTGGSVSTLTIQRTQQEDSAVYLCASSLVGARANTEAFFGQGTRLTVV.

This clone was counted once. The gene calls are TRBV27 and TRBJ2-3; possible D gene TRBD2, 5 bases. Per germline, CDR1 MNHEY and CDR2 SMNVEV (reference sequence). Trimming stripped 10 bases from V and 0 bases from J, with 14 bases between. The CDR3 sequence is 14 residues long. The CDR3 loop is CAKSLAGSTDTQYF. CDR3 nucleotide sequence: TGTGCCAAGTCCCTAGCAGGAAGCACAGATACGCAGTATTTT.

As for this clone: The same CDR3 is also encoded by other DNA sequences in this sample. The V and J genes are TRBV7-9 and TRBJ2-7; 10 bases line up with TRBD1. With V trimmed by 5 bases and J by 0 bases, 4 bases remained unmatched. CDR1 SEHNR and CDR2 FQNEAQ come from the germline V gene (reference sequence). This CDR3 spans 15 amino acids. CDR3 loop: CASSPRDRGSYEQYF. CDR3 bases: TGTGCCAGCAGCCCCCGGGACAGGGGCTCCTACGAGCAGTACTTC.

This rearrangement joins TRBV27 to TRBJ2-7; 7 nucleotides match TRBD1. The V and J ends lost 4 bases and 2 bases, in that order; junction bases with no gene match: 8. Germline V lookup: CDR1 MNHEY, CDR2 SMNVEV (reference sequence). The CDR3 totals 15 residues. CDR3 DNA sequence: TGTGCCAGCAGTTCCCTCGGGACAGCGCCCTACGAGCAGTACTTC. Translation: CASSSLGTAPYEQYF.

The V and J genes are TRBV18 and TRBJ1-3, with D maybe TRBD1 (6 bases). V was cut by 6 bases and J by 2 bases, with 17 bases left in between. CDR3 length equals 16 residues. In germline, CDR1 is KGHSH, CDR2 LQKENI. CDR3: CASSEVQQGAGNTIYF. The CDR3 region has the DNA TGTGCCAGCTCCGAGGTTCAACAGGGTGCTGGAAACACCATATATTTT.

J is TRBJ2-7 and V is TRBV28; D tentatively reads TRBD1 or TRBD2 (5 bases each). Germline CDR1 reads MDHEN; CDR2 reads SYDVKM. This CDR3 is built from 13 residues. V was shortened by 6 bases and J by 4 bases, with 13 bases between the two germline ends. CDR3 in amino acids: CASRGVALYEQYF. In nucleotides, the CDR3 is TGTGCCAGCAGGGGGGTAGCTTTATACGAGCAGTACTTC.

The rearrangement joins TRBV5-1 to TRBJ2-2; tentatively, D is TRBD2 (5 bases). The CDR3 totals 15 residues. V was shortened by 1 base and J by 3 bases, with 10 bases between the two germline ends. Germline CDR1 SGHRS, CDR2 YFSETQ. CDR3: CASSLWFGDTGELFF. DNA for the CDR3: TGCGCCAGCAGCTTGTGGTTCGGGGACACCGGGGAGCTGTTTTTT.

As for this clone: The sample holds other DNA sequences that translate to the same CDR3. The chain combines TRBV5-1 with TRBJ1-1; possibly TRBD1 for D (6 bases). V shed 4 bases and J shed 2 bases, with 12 bases lying between them. The length of the CDR3 is 14 residues. CDR1 is SGHRS, CDR2 YFSETQ, per germline. In DNA, the CDR3 is TGCGCCAGCAGCGCTGGACAGCTAAACACTGAAGCTTTCTTT. This sequence encodes CASSAGQLNTEAFF.

The gene calls are TRBV9 and TRBJ2-2, with TRBD1 identical over 9 bases. The CDR3 runs 18 residues. After removal of 3 bases from V and 4 bases from J, the junction contained 13 bases not matched to a gene. From germline, CDR1 is SGDLS and CDR2 YYNGEE. The CDR3 sequence: CASSAHPAGTGSTGELFF. The CDR3 DNA is TGTGCCAGCAGCGCCCACCCCGCCGGGACAGGGAGCACCGGGGAGCTGTTTTTT.

The chain combines TRBV5-4 with TRBJ2-3; the D gene could be TRBD1 or TRBD2 (7 bases each). Germline V gene sequence: CDR1 SGHNT, CDR2 YYREEE (reference sequence). The CDR3 loop spans 14 amino acids. Trimming took off 4 bases at V and 5 bases at J, with 14 bases between the two ends. The CDR3 protein is CASSPRGGGDTQYF. The DNA for the CDR3 is TGTGCCAGCAGCCCCAGGGGGGGCGGAGATACGCAGTATTTT. The complete variable domain, with remaining parts taken from reference TRBV5-4 and TRBJ2-3, reads ETGVTQSPTHLIKTRGQQVTLRCSSQSGHNTVSWYQQALGQGPQFIFQYYREEENGRGNFPPRFSGLQFPNYSSELNVNALELDDSALYLCASSPRGGGDTQYFGPGTRLTVL.

CDR3 loop: CASSQGRQANTGELFF. CDR3 DNA sequence: TGCGCCAGCAGCCAAGGGCGGCAGGCCAACACCGGGGAGCTGTTTTTT. The chain is built from TRBV4-3 and TRBJ2-2; no clear D. The germline gives CDR1 LGHNA, CDR2 YSLEER. The CDR3 covers 16 residues. V was pared by 1 base and J by 2 bases, with 11 bases between.

The rearrangement links TRBV28 to TRBJ2-7; the D call may be TRBD1 or TRBD2 (5 bases each). V lost 4 bases and J 1 base, leaving 14 bases between the germline ends. Looked up from germline, CDR1 is MDHEN and CDR2 is SYDVKM. There are 15 residues in the CDR3. CDR3 DNA sequence: TGTGCCAGCAGTTACCCGGGGCGGGCTTCCTACGAGCAGTACTTC. Its translation is CASSYPGRASYEQYF. The full variable domain, completed using reference TRBV28 and TRBJ2-7, is DVKVTQSSRYLVKRTGEKVFLECVQDMDHENMFWYRQDPGLGLRLIYFSYDVKMKEKGDIPEGYSVSREKKERFSLILESASTNQTSMYLCASSYPGRASYEQYFGPGTRLTVT.

The chain employs TRBV21-1 and TRBJ2-1. TRBV21-1 is a pseudogene. The CDR3 sequence is 12 residues long. The chain's CDR3 is CASKDGYNEQFF. The CDR3 region has the DNA TGTGCCAGCAAGGATGGCTACAATGAGCAGTTCTTC.

V and J are TRBV9 and TRBJ2-3; a weak D match, TRBD2 (6 bases). V lost 4 bases, J lost 5 bases, and 14 bases lay in between. This CDR3 comprises 14 residues. The germline V gene encodes CDR1 SGDLS and CDR2 YYNGEE. CDR3 coding DNA: TGTGCCAGCAGCCCGGGAGTGTCTTTAGATACGCAGTATTTT. Its protein product is CASSPGVSLDTQYF.

The rearrangement links TRBV5-1 to TRBJ2-7; weak D call: TRBD1 (6 bases). The V end lost 3 bases, the J end lost 6 bases, and 16 bases lay between the germline ends. Germline-derived CDR1 and CDR2 are SGHRS and YFSETQ. The CDR3 consists of 14 residues. The CDR3 loop is CASSSIQGIGEQYF. The CDR3 nucleotides are TGCGCCAGCAGCTCTATACAGGGAATAGGCGAGCAGTACTTC.

This chain joins TRBV4-2 and TRBJ2-7, with 11 nucleotides matching TRBD1. The CDR3 contains 18 residues. In germline, CDR1 is LGHNA, CDR2 YNFKEQ. V shed 1 base and J 1 base; nucleotides not matched to a gene: 9. This chain's CDR3 is CASSQGESGTGGSYEQYF. CDR3 DNA: TGTGCCAGCAGCCAAGGGGAATCCGGGACAGGGGGGTCCTACGAGCAGTACTTC.

The rearrangement joins TRBV9 to TRBJ1-1; D not resolved. CDR1 is SGDLS, CDR2 YYNGEE, per germline. Trimming pared 3 bases from V and 0 bases from J, leaving 6 bases between. The CDR3 is 13 amino acids. CDR3 amino acids: CASSAHLNTEAFF. CDR3 sequence (DNA): TGTGCCAGCAGCGCACATTTGAACACTGAAGCTTTCTTT.

The gene calls are TRBV4-2 and TRBJ2-5; 9 bases align to TRBD2. CDR1 is LGHNA and CDR2 is YNFKEQ in the germline V gene. The CDR3 covers 15 residues. V lost 5 bases and J lost 1; bases outside the gene matches: 5. CDR3 residues: CASSSQREAQETQYF. The CDR3 DNA reads as TGTGCCAGCAGCTCCCAGCGGGAGGCCCAAGAGACCCAGTACTTC.

The chain uses TRBV6-5 and TRBJ1-1, with TRBD1 identical over 10 bases. This CDR3 region has 15 residues. Germline V gives CDR1 MNHEY, CDR2 SVGAGI. Germline trimming cut 2 bases from V and 3 bases from J; bases unmatched to any gene: 3. The CDR3 loop is CASSYATGGDTEAFF. In nucleotides, the CDR3 is TGTGCCAGCAGTTACGCGACAGGGGGCGACACTGAAGCTTTCTTT.

V gene TRBV28 combines with J gene TRBJ1-2, with 8 nucleotides matching TRBD1. CDR1 and CDR2 from the germline V gene are MDHEN and SYDVKM. The CDR3 consists of 16 residues. The J segment lost 5 bases and the V segment lost 2 bases, leaving 10 bases of the junction unmatched. This CDR3 reads CASSLDGQGYLYGYTF. The CDR3 DNA follows: TGTGCCAGCAGTTTAGATGGACAGGGATATTTGTATGGCTACACCTTC.

This chain connects TRBV19 to TRBJ1-3, with TRBD1 matching 7 bases. The CDR3 extends over 15 amino acids. Germline loops: CDR1 LNHDA, CDR2 SQIVND (reference sequence). V was pared by 4 bases and J by 1 base, with 4 bases of the junction left unmatched. CDR3 in amino acids: CASSREGASGNTIYF. CDR3 nucleotides: TGTGCCAGTAGTAGGGAGGGGGCATCTGGAAACACCATATATTTT.

This chain links TRBV6-6 with TRBJ2-6, with no clear D. In germline, CDR1 is MNHNY, CDR2 SVGAGI (reference sequence). The CDR3 spans 14 residues. Trimming pared 7 bases from V and 3 bases from J, leaving 10 bases between. Written as DNA, the CDR3 is TGTGCCAGCACTCGCGCTGGTGGGGCCAACGTCCTGACTTTC. Its protein is CASTRAGGANVLTF.